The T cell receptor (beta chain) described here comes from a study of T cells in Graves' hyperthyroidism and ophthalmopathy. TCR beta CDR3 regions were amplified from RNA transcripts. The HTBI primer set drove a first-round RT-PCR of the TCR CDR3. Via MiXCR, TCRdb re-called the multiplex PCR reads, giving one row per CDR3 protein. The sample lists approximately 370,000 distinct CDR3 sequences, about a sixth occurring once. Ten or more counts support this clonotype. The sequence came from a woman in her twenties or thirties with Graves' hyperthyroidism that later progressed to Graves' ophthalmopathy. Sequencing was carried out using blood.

The CDR3 is CASSLEGGPYNSPLHF. CDR3 DNA: TGTGCCAGCAGCTTAGAGGGAGGACCCTATAATTCACCCCTCCACTTT. The chain couples TRBV11-2 to TRBJ1-6, with D unresolved. This CDR3 spans 16 amino acids. V lost 0 bases and J 2 bases, leaving 8 bases between the germline ends. The germline V gene has CDR1 SGHAT and CDR2 FQNNGV.